A selection of T cell receptor beta chains follows, all from one sample in a study of cytomegalovirus exposure and HLA in healthy donors. TCRdb's table, derived via immunoSEQ multiplex PCR, lists solely in-frame clones and lacks some. Here the sample spans 170,000 or so clones, approximately 80% being singletons. The sample comprised PBMCs. Source of these receptors: a woman in her forties or fifties in good health and CMV-seronegative. The CDR3 runs from the conserved cysteine through the conserved F or W. D genes are given only for firm matches. Size tells how often a clone was seen (once, few, many) or the class of an expanded clone, and some rows leave it out.

j_call d_call clone_size v_call cdr3_aa cdr3_nt
TRBJ2-5 NA NA TRBV7-2 CASSLNWGRETQYF TGTGCCAGCAGCTTAAATTGGGGGCGGGAGACCCAGTACTTC
TRBJ1-3 NA NA TRBV5-6 CASSLGQAENTIYF TGTGCCAGCAGCTTGGGGCAGGCTGAAAACACCATATATTTT
TRBJ2-7 NA NA TRBV27 CASSDSGQTYEQYF TGTGCCAGCAGTGACTCGGGACAAACCTACGAGCAGTACTTC
TRBJ2-7 TRBD1 NA TRBV30 CAWSAGQGASYEQYF TGTGCCTGGAGCGCGGGACAGGGGGCTTCCTACGAGCAGTACTTC
TRBJ1-3 NA NA TRBV9 CASSVDNPSGNTIYF TGTGCCAGCAGCGTCGACAACCCATCTGGAAACACCATATATTTT
TRBJ2-7 TRBD2 once TRBV7-2 CASSSGLAGAYEQYF TGTGCCAGCAGCTCGGGACTAGCGGGGGCCTACGAGCAGTACTTC
TRBJ1-1 TRBD1 NA TRBV7-3 CASSPDRENTEAFF TGTGCCAGCAGCCCTGACAGGGAGAACACTGAAGCTTTCTTT
TRBJ1-1 NA NA TRBV19 CASSIWDSGTEAFF TGTGCCAGTAGTATTTGGGACTCGGGCACTGAAGCTTTCTTT
TRBJ2-2 NA NA TRBV29-1 CRLDTPNTGELFF TGCAGATTAGACACCCCGAACACCGGGGAGCTGTTTTTT
TRBJ2-3 NA NA TRBV28 CASSFRLQDTQYF TGTGCCAGCAGTTTTCGTTTACAGGATACGCAGTATTTT
TRBJ2-5 TRBD2 NA TRBV5-1 CASSRTSGTSGETQYF TGCGCCAGCAGTCGTACCTCCGGGACTAGCGGAGAGACCCAGTACTTC
TRBJ2-2 TRBD2 few TRBV5-4 CASRSEQRGTNTGELFF TGTGCCAGCAGGAGTGAACAGCGGGGTACGAACACCGGGGAGCTGTTTTTT
TRBJ2-7 NA NA TRBV10-1 CASSDSRYSYEQYF TGCGCCAGCAGTGATAGCCGATACTCCTACGAGCAGTACTTC
TRBJ1-1 TRBD1 NA TRBV6-4 CASSPGQGSTEAFF TGTGCCAGCAGTCCGGGACAGGGATCCACTGAAGCTTTCTTT
TRBJ2-1 TRBD2 NA TRBV7-3 CASSQSGGAFNEQFF TGTGCCAGCAGCCAAAGCGGGGGGGCCTTTAATGAGCAGTTCTTC
TRBJ2-2 TRBD1 once TRBV6-1 CASSELQGAPGELFF TGTGCCAGCAGTGAATTACAGGGGGCGCCCGGGGAGCTGTTTTTT
TRBJ1-1 NA NA TRBV10-3 CAIRGGGDGGTEAFF TGTGCCATCAGGGGGGGAGGGGACGGCGGCACTGAAGCTTTCTTT
TRBJ1-1 NA few TRBV15 CATSLPRTGDTEAFF TGTGCCACCAGCCTCCCTAGGACCGGGGACACTGAAGCTTTCTTT
TRBJ2-3 NA NA TRBV4-1 CASSQDRGLLEFNTQYF TGCGCCAGCAGCCAAGATCGCGGCCTCTTAGAATTCAATACGCAGTATTTT
TRBJ2-3 TRBD2 few TRBV27 CASSLLAGETQYF TGTGCCAGCAGTTTACTAGCGGGGGAAACGCAGTATTTT
TRBJ2-7 TRBD2 NA TRBV10-2 CASGRGAGEQYF TGCGCCAGCGGGCGGGGGGCCGGGGAGCAGTACTTC
TRBJ2-5 NA NA TRBV11-3 CASSLEPSKPPRETQYF TGTGCCAGCAGCTTAGAACCCAGTAAACCGCCGCGGGAGACCCAGTACTTC
TRBJ2-3 TRBD2 NA TRBV4-1 CASRGTSAIADTQYF TGCGCCAGCAGAGGGACTAGCGCGATAGCAGATACGCAGTATTTT
TRBJ1-1 TRBD1 NA TRBV6-1 CASSPGQINTEAFF TGTGCCAGCAGCCCGGGACAGATAAACACTGAAGCTTTCTTT
TRBJ1-1 TRBD1 once TRBV18 CASSFSPHRGDGTEAFF TGTGCCAGCTCATTCTCGCCGCACAGGGGGGATGGCACTGAAGCTTTCTTT
TRBJ1-1 NA NA TRBV5-1 CASSPQGLHTEAFF TGCGCCAGCAGCCCCCAGGGCCTTCACACTGAAGCTTTCTTT
TRBJ2-7 TRBD1 few TRBV4-3 CASSQVLGTGDREQYF TGCGCCAGCAGCCAAGTCCTTGGGACAGGGGATCGCGAGCAGTACTTC
TRBJ2-1 TRBD1 few TRBV6-6 CASSQLGTGAGNEQFF TGTGCCAGCAGCCAGTTGGGGACAGGGGCCGGCAATGAGCAGTTCTTC
TRBJ1-2 NA NA TRBV2 CASSVQQYGGYTF TGTGCCAGCAGTGTACAGCAATATGGGGGCTACACCTTC
TRBJ2-7 TRBD2 few TRBV28 CASSLGTSGGKQYF TGTGCCAGCAGTTTAGGGACTAGCGGGGGCAAGCAGTACTTC
TRBJ2-3 NA few TRBV7-2 CASSFGAGNADTQYF TGTGCCAGCAGCTTTGGGGCGGGGAATGCAGATACGCAGTATTTT
TRBJ2-7 NA NA TRBV14 CASSQDTLRREQYF TGTGCCAGCAGCCAAGATACTCTCCGCCGCGAGCAGTACTTC
TRBJ2-2 TRBD2 NA TRBV10-3 CAQRGAGTGELFF TGTGCCCAGCGGGGGGCAGGCACCGGGGAGCTGTTTTTT
TRBJ2-3 TRBD2 NA TRBV5-4 CASSAGLAEQYF TGTGCCAGCAGCGCGGGACTAGCCGAGCAGTATTTT
TRBJ2-7 TRBD2 NA TRBV6-1 CASSEASGGNLSEQYF TGTGCCAGCAGTGAAGCTAGCGGGGGGAACCTGAGCGAGCAGTACTTC
TRBJ2-5 NA NA TRBV5-1 CASSSPGMDETQYF TGCGCCAGCAGCTCCCCGGGTATGGATGAGACCCAGTACTTC
TRBJ2-6 NA few TRBV30 CAWSLRSGANVLTF TGTGCCTGGAGTTTGAGGTCCGGGGCCAACGTCCTGACTTTC
TRBJ2-1 NA NA TRBV29-1 CSERVHNEQFF TGCAGCGAACGGGTCCACAATGAGCAGTTCTTC
TRBJ2-5 NA NA TRBV28 CASRPGQLQETQYF TGTGCCAGCAGGCCGGGACAACTCCAAGAGACCCAGTACTTC
TRBJ2-2 TRBD1 few TRBV5-6 CASSSVGQGVRTGELFF TGTGCCAGCAGCTCTGTTGGACAGGGGGTACGAACCGGGGAGCTGTTTTTT
TRBJ2-3 TRBD1 few TRBV29-1 CSVPGGRTDTQYF TGCAGCGTTCCAGGGGGCCGCACAGATACGCAGTATTTT
TRBJ2-2 TRBD2 few TRBV9 CASSPTSGSIDTGELFF TGTGCCAGCAGCCCGACTAGCGGGAGCATAGACACCGGGGAGCTGTTTTTT
TRBJ1-5 NA NA TRBV28 CASKEGNQPQHF TGTGCCAGTAAGGAGGGCAATCAGCCCCAGCATTTT
TRBJ2-1 TRBD1 NA TRBV4-3 CASSQETGGSYNEQFF TGCGCCAGCAGCCAAGAAACAGGGGGCTCCTACAATGAGCAGTTCTTC
TRBJ2-4 TRBD2 NA TRBV5-1 CASAPGAGGGDIQYF TGCGCCAGCGCCCCGGGAGCGGGAGGGGGGGACATTCAGTACTTC
TRBJ2-7 NA once TRBV5-6 CASSQRVPWEQYF TGTGCCAGCAGCCAACGGGTGCCCTGGGAGCAGTACTTC